This T cell receptor beta chain was retrieved from a study of CD8+ T cells in alopecia areata. With 7 bases removed from V and 5 bases from J, the gap between germline ends came to 20 bases. From germline, CDR1 is MNHEY and CDR2 SMNVEV (reference sequence). This CDR3 is built from 15 residues. RNA was extracted and reverse transcribed into cDNA as the sequencing template. Sequencing used immunoSEQ multiplex PCR; TCRdb keeps in-frame clones, though not all of them. The data show under 150,000 clones, about 50% seen once. This clonotype originated in a human donor with alopecia areata. V is TRBV27 and J is TRBJ2-5; no definite D call. The sample taken for sequencing was NKG2D-low CD8+ T cells sorted from blood. The CDR3 coding sequence is TGTGCCAGCACCAAAGGGATCGGTACCTTCGAGACCCAGTACTTC. Encoded protein: CASTKGIGTFETQYF.